This T cell receptor (beta chain) was documented in a study of blood T cell repertoires in COVID-19. Authors' processing steps: The authors estimated nucleated cell counts from reference gene primer amplification. Data came from immunoSEQ multiplex PCR; TCRdb stores just in-frame clones and leaves some out. Clonal size and the V and J genes are those of that table, whereas D and trimming came from the DNA. The sample lists tens of thousands of clones, roughly 80% occurring once. The junction had 15 bases not matched to a gene; V was cut back by 5 bases and J by 4 bases. Looked up from germline, CDR1 is MNHEY and CDR2 is SMNVEV (reference sequence). This CDR3 has 17 amino acids.

This chain uses TRBV27 with TRBJ1-2; TRBD1 agrees at 8 bases. The sequenced sample was PBMCs or T cells enriched from blood (not recorded which). The receptor's source is a woman in her thirties or forties with acute COVID-19. DNA of the CDR3: TGTGCCAGCAGTCCGCGCGCCGGGACAGGTGTCGCCTATGGCTACACCTTC. Its translation: CASSPRAGTGVAYGYTF.